This T cell receptor (beta chain) was identified during a study of PD-L1 blockade in urothelial cancer (dated by TCRdb to the late 2010s). About the study as a whole: Therapy was started in the mid-2010s for all patients, and atezolizumab 1,200 mg was administered intravenously every 3 weeks. About 85% of the 29 patients were males with bladder-origin urothelial cancer, and 18 of 29 reported a prior smoking history. Patients had an ECOG performance status of 0 or 1 and had received between 0 and 3 prior chemotherapy regimens. Tumor samples yielded a median of 1,402 T cells and 1,086 unique TCRs, with median clonality roughly 0.094 and T cell proportion about 0.1. The study, an exploratory multi-omic analysis, examined somatic, immune and clinical correlates of response to PD-L1 blockade with atezolizumab in urothelial cancer. TCR sequencing covered pretreatment tumor samples and matched, serially collected peripheral blood taken before and after atezolizumab treatment. Durable clinical benefit was defined as progression-free survival longer than 6 months, and TCR features were also tested against progression-free and overall survival. In the same patients, whole exome sequencing and RNA sequencing of pretreatment tumors were performed in addition to TCR sequencing. Durable clinical benefit was achieved by nine patients and was not achieved by 20 patients. Pretreatment blood TCR-seq was available for about 28 patients, at least one posttreatment blood collection was obtained for 24 patients, and tumor TCR-seq was available for 24 patients. Five patients were excluded from tumor TCR analyses because tumors from two patients failed quality control and tumor was unavailable for three patients.

This clone was recorded a few times. Its antigen has not been determined. One base away there is no much larger clone; base qualities are not given. The research as a whole found: Patients with durable benefit showed greater expansion of tumor-associated TCR clones in peripheral blood 3 weeks after starting treatment (n ≈ 22, p = 0.022). The proportion of tumor-infiltrating T lymphocytes was higher in patients with durable benefit (n ≈ 23, Mann-Whitney p = 0.047). Because of the small sample size (n ≈ 31) and the many exploratory analyses performed, the results are intended to be regarded as hypothesis-generating. Tumor samples were FFPE, not collected immediately before treatment, and only one sample per patient was used, possibly missing heterogeneity.

V was cut back by 5 bases and J by 0 bases, leaving a gap of 7 bases between them. The germline V gene yields MNHGY for CDR1 and SAAAGT for CDR2. Measured from the cysteine to the phenylalanine, the CDR3 is 13 residues long. Just CDR3 DNA is preserved here, 39 bases in frame from base 1. Synthetic TCR analog templates were spiked into each PCR so that absolute template abundance could be estimated from read counts. In FFPE tumors, housekeeping genes were amplified and quantified to estimate usable DNA and calculate T cell fraction. The immunoSEQ assay used bias-controlled V and J gene primers to amplify TCRbeta CDR3 regions from genomic DNA. Sequencing of rearranged TCRbeta segments was done at approximately 20X coverage. Under the source paper's analysis protocol: Sequencing errors were corrected by clustering and CDR3s were annotated against IMGT to assign V, D and J genes. Downstream analyses used only productive TCRbeta rearrangements and left out out-of-frame or stop-codon sequences. To compute clonality, Shannon entropy was normalized by the log of the number of unique productive sequences and then subtracted from one. Clones differing between time points or between blood and tumor were identified using Fisher's exact test with Benjamini-Hochberg correction, with an adjusted p below 0.01 applied as the threshold. The source is immuneACCESS, and TCRdb retained only in-frame sequences with V and J called. Part of the clones is not carried over; for the studies checked, unresolved V genes explain less than half of this, and the remainder is unexplained. For V, J and clone size, that table is used; D and trimming come from the DNA. The sample data list some 35,000 clones, and around 33% of these were observed just once. The ten largest clones represent 8.5% to 10% of the sample.

The label giving this sample's time point can be read as: pretreatment tumor sample. The cohort comprised 30 or so patients with locally advanced or metastatic urothelial carcinoma treated at Memorial Sloan Kettering on a trial protocol. All tumor tissue used for sequencing was obtained prior to atezolizumab dosing. The Qiagen DNeasy Blood extraction kit was used to purify genomic DNA from total PBMCs and from tumor samples. The origin of this receptor is a man aged 55 to 70 with urothelial cancer. Recombination linked TRBV6-8 to TRBJ2-5; a confident D gene designation cannot be given. The specimen comprised tumor tissue, sampled before atezolizumab (anti-PD-L1) treatment. The DNA reads TGTGCCAGCAGTCTGAATGACCAAGAGACCCAGTACTTC. Its protein is CASSLNDQETQYF.